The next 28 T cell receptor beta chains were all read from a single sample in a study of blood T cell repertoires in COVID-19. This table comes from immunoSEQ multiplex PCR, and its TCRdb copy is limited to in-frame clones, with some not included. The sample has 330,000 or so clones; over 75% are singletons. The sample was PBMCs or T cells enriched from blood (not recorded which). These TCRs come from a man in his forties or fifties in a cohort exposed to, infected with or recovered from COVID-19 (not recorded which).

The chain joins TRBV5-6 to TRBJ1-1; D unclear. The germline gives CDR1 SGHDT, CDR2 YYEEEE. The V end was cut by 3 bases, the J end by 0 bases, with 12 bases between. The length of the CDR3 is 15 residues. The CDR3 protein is CASSSRERMNTEAFF. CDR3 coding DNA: TGTGCCAGCAGCTCGCGGGAACGGATGAACACTGAAGCTTTCTTT.

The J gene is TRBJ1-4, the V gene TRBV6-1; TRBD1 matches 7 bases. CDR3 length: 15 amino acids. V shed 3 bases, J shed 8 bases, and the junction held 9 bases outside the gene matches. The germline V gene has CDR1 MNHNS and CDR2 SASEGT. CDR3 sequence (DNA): TGTGCCAGCAGTGACCCAGCAGGGGGACTCGAAAAACTGTTTTTT. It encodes CASSDPAGGLEKLFF.

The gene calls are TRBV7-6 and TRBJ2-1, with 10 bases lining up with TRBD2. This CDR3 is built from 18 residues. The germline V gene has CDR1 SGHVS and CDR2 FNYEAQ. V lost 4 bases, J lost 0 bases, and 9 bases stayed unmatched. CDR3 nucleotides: TGTGCCAGCAGCTACCCGAGAGCGGGAGGGAGCTCCTACAATGAGCAGTTCTTC. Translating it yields CASSYPRAGGSSYNEQFF.

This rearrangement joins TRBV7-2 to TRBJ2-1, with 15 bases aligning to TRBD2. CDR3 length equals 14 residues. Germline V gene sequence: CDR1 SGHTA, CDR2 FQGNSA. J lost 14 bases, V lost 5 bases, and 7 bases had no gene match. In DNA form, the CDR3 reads TGTGCCAGCAGCCCCGGGACTAGCGGGAGGAAGGAGTTCTTC. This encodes CASSPGTSGRKEFF.

In DNA, the CDR3 is TGTGCCAGCAGCGGCGGACAGGGGTATGGCTACACCTTC. Translating it yields CASSGGQGYGYTF. This chain links TRBV11-2 with TRBJ1-2; 9 bases align to TRBD1. V gave up 5 bases and J gave up 5 bases; unmatched junction bases: 3. The CDR3 is made up of 13 amino acids. Germline V gene lookup returns CDR1 SGHAT and CDR2 FQNNGV.

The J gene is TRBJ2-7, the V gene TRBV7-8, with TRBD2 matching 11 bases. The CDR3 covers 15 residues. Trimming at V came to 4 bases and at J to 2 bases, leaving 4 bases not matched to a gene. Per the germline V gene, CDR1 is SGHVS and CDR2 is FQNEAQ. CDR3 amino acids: CASSSFSGRAYEQYF. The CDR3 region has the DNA TGTGCCAGCAGCTCGTTTAGCGGGAGGGCCTACGAGCAGTACTTC.

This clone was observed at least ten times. DNA of the CDR3: TGTGCCAGCAGCCAAAGGGCGCGGACAGGGATCCCCTACGAGCAGTACTTC. It is translated as CASSQRARTGIPYEQYF. The rearrangement uses TRBV3-1 (or the pseudogene TRBV3-2) and TRBJ2-7; 8 bases match TRBD1. Germline CDR1 reads LGHDT; CDR2 reads YNNKEL (reference sequence). The CDR3 length is 17 residues. The V and J ends lost 2 bases and 2 bases, in that order; junction bases with no gene match: 11.

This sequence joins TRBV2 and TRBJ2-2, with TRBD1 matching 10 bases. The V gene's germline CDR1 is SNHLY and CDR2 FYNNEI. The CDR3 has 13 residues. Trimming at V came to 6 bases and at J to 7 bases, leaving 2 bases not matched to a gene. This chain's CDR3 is CASRGQGFGELFF. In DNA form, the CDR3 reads TGTGCCAGCAGGGGACAGGGGTTCGGGGAGCTGTTTTTT. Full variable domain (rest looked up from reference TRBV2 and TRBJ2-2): EPEVTQTPSHQVTQMGQEVILRCVPISNHLYFYWYRQILGQKVEFLVSFYNNEISEKSEIFDDQFSVERPDGSNFTLKIRSTKLEDSAMYFCASRGQGFGELFFGEGSRLTVL.

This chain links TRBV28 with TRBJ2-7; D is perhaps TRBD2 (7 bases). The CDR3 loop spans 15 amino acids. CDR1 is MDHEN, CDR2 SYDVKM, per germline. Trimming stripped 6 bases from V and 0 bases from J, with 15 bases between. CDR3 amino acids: CASRGTSGNSYEQYF. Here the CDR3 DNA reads TGTGCCAGCAGGGGGACAAGCGGGAACTCCTACGAGCAGTACTTC. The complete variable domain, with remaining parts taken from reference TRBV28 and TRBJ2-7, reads DVKVTQSSRYLVKRTGEKVFLECVQDMDHENMFWYRQDPGLGLRLIYFSYDVKMKEKGDIPEGYSVSREKKERFSLILESASTNQTSMYLCASRGTSGNSYEQYFGPGTRLTVT.

The CDR3 loop reads CASSTRLAGTQPLYEQYF. Here the CDR3 DNA reads TGTGCCAGCAGTACCAGACTAGCGGGGACCCAACCCCTTTACGAGCAGTACTTC. The chain recombines TRBV27 with TRBJ2-7, with 11 bases that match TRBD2. V was pared by 5 bases and J by 4 bases, with 16 bases of the junction left unmatched. The CDR3 covers 18 residues. Germline values: CDR1 MNHEY, CDR2 SMNVEV (reference sequence).

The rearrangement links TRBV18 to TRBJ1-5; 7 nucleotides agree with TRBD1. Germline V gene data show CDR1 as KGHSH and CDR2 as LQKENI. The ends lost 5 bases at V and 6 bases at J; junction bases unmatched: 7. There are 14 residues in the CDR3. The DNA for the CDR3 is TGTGCCAGCTCAGGGACAGCGGAAGTTCAGCCCCAGCATTTT. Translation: CASSGTAEVQPQHF.

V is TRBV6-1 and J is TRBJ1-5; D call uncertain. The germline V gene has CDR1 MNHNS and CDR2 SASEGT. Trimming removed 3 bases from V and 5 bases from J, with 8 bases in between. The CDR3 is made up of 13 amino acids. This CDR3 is CASSEAGDQPQHF. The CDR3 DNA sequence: TGTGCCAGCAGTGAGGCAGGTGATCAGCCCCAGCATTTT.

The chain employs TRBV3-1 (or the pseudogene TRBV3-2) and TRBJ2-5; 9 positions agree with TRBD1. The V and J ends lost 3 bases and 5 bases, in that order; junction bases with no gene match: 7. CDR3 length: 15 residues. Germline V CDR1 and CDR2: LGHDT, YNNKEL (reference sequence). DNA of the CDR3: TGTGCCAGCAGCCACGGGAGACAGGGGGGGGAGACCCAGTACTTC. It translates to CASSHGRQGGETQYF.

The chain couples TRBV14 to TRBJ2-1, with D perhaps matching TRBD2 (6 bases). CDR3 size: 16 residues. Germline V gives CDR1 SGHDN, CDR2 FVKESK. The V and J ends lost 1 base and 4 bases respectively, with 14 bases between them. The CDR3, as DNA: TGTGCCAGCAGCCAAGCCTGGAGGGCCGGGTACAATGAGCAGTTCTTC. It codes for CASSQAWRAGYNEQFF.

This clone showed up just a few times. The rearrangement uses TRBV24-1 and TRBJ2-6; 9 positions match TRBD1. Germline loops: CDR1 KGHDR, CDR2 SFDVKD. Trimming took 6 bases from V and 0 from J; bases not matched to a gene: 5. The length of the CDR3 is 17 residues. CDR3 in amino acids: CATSTGTGLSGANVLTF. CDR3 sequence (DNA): TGTGCCACCAGTACCGGGACAGGGCTCTCTGGGGCCAACGTCCTGACTTTC.

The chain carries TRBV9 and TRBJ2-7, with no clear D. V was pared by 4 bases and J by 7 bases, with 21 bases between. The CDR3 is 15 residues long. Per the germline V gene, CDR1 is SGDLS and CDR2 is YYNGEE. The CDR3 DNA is TGTGCCAGCAGCCCTTACAGTCAAACAGCAGAAGAGCAGTACTTC. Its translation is CASSPYSQTAEEQYF.

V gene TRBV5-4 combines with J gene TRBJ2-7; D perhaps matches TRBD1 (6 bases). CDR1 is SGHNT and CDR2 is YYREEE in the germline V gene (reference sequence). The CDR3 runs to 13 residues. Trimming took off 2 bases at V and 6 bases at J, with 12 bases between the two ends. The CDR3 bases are TGTGCCAGCAGCTTCCCCCAGGGGCGCGAGCAGTACTTC. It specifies CASSFPQGREQYF.

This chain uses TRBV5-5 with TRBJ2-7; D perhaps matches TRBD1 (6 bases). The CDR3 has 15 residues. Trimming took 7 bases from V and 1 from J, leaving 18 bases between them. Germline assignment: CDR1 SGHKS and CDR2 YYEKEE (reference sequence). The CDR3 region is CASLQLGQESYEQYF. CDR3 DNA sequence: TGTGCCAGCTTACAGTTGGGACAAGAATCCTACGAGCAGTACTTC.

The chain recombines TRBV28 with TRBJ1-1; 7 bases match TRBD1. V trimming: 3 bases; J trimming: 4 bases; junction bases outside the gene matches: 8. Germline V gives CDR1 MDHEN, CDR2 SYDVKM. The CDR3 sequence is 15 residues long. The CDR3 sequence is CASSLVRGLSTEAFF. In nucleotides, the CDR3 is TGTGCCAGCAGTTTGGTTAGGGGGCTGAGCACTGAAGCTTTCTTT. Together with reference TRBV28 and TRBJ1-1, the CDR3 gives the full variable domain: DVKVTQSSRYLVKRTGEKVFLECVQDMDHENMFWYRQDPGLGLRLIYFSYDVKMKEKGDIPEGYSVSREKKERFSLILESASTNQTSMYLCASSLVRGLSTEAFFGQGTRLTVV.

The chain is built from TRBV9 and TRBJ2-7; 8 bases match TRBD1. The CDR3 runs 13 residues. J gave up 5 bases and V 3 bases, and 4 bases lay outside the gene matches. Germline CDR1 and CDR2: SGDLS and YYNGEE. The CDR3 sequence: CASSAGQEDEQYF. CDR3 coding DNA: TGTGCCAGCAGCGCGGGACAGGAGGACGAGCAGTACTTC.

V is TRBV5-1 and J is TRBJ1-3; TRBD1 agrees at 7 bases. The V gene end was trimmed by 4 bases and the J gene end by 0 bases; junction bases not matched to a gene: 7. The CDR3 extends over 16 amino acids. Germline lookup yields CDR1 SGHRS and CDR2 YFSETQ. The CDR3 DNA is TGCGCCAGCAGCCTGTATGGGACAGACTCTGGAAACACCATATATTTT. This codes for CASSLYGTDSGNTIYF.

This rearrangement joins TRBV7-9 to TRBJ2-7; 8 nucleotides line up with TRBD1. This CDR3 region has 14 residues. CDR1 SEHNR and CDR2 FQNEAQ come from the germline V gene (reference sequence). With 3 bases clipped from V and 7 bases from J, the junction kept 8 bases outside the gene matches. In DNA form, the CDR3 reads TGTGCCAGCAGCTTTACGACAGGGGAGATGGAGCAGTACTTC. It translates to CASSFTTGEMEQYF. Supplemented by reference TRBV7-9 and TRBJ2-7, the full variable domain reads DTGVSQNPRHKITKRGQNVTFRCDPISEHNRLYWYRQTLGQGPEFLTYFQNEAQLEKSRLLSDRFSAERPKGSFSTLEIQRTEQGDSAMYLCASSFTTGEMEQYFGPGTRLTVT.

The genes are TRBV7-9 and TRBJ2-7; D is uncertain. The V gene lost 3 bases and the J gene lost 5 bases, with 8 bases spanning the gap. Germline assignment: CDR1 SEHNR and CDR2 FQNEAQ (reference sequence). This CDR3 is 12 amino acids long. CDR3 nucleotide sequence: TGTGCCAGCAGCTTCATACGGGACGAGCAGTACTTC. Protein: CASSFIRDEQYF.

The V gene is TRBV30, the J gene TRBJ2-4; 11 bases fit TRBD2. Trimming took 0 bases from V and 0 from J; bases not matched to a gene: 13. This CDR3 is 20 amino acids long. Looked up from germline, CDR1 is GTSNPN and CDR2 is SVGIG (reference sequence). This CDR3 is CAWSVFILAGAPPAKNIQYF. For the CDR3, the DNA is TGTGCCTGGAGTGTCTTCATACTAGCGGGAGCCCCCCCAGCCAAAAACATTCAGTACTTC.

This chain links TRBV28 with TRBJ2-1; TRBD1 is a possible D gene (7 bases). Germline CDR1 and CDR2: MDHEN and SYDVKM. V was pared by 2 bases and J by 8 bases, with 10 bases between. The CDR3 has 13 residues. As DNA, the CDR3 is TGTGCCAGCAGTTTAACAGGGGACTATGAGCAGTTCTTC. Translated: CASSLTGDYEQFF. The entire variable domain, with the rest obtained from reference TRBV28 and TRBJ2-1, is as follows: DVKVTQSSRYLVKRTGEKVFLECVQDMDHENMFWYRQDPGLGLRLIYFSYDVKMKEKGDIPEGYSVSREKKERFSLILESASTNQTSMYLCASSLTGDYEQFFGPGTRLTVL.

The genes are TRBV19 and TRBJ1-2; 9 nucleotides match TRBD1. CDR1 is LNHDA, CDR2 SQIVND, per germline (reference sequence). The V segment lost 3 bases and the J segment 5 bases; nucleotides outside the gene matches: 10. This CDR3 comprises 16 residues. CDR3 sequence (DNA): TGTGCCAGTAGTATTCCGGGGACAGGGCGACAATATGGCTACACCTTC. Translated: CASSIPGTGRQYGYTF.

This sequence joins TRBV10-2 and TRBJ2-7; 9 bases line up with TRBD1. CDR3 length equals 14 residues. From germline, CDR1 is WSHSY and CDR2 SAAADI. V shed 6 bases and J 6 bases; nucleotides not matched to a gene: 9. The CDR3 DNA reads TGCGCCAGCAGGGATACCGGGACAGGGTTCGAGCAGTACTTC. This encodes CASRDTGTGFEQYF.

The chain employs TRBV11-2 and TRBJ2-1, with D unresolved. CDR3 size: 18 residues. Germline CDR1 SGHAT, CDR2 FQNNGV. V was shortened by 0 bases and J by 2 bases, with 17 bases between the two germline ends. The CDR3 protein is CASSLDGLLTVAYNEQFF. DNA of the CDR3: TGTGCCAGCAGCTTAGATGGGCTGCTAACCGTTGCCTACAATGAGCAGTTCTTC. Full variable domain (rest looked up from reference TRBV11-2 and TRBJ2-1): EAGVAQSPRYKIIEKRQSVAFWCNPISGHATLYWYQQILGQGPKLLIQFQNNGVVDDSQLPKDRFSAERLKGVDSTLKIQPAKLEDSAVYLCASSLDGLLTVAYNEQFFGPGTRLTVL.